One and the same sample provided the 29 T cell receptor beta chains below, sequenced in a study of cytomegalovirus exposure and HLA in healthy donors. TCRdb keeps only in-frame clones here, not all; method: immunoSEQ multiplex PCR. The data show more than 90,000 clones, with approximately 93% seen just once and 1.1% held by the top ten. The sequencing sample was made of PBMCs. The receptors originated from a woman in her twenties or thirties in good health and CMV-seropositive.

V usage is TRBV28 and J usage is TRBJ1-3, with D unclear. The V gene's germline CDR1 is MDHEN and CDR2 SYDVKM. Trimming took off 1 base at V and 0 bases at J, with 13 bases between the two ends. The CDR3 extends over 17 amino acids. For the CDR3, the DNA is TGTGCCAGCAGTTTATTAGTCGCTTTGAGCTCTGGAAACACCATATATTTT. Residues: CASSLLVALSSGNTIYF.

The V call is TRBV11-2, the J call TRBJ1-2; D unclear. Germline V gene lookup returns CDR1 SGHAT and CDR2 FQNNGV. V was pared by 5 bases and J by 6 bases, with 13 bases between. The CDR3 is 13 residues long. The CDR3 DNA reads TGTGCCAGCAGCCGTCCCAACCGGGATGGCTACACCTTC. It is translated as CASSRPNRDGYTF.

The chain employs TRBV28 and TRBJ2-1, with D unresolved. CDR1 and CDR2 (germline): MDHEN, SYDVKM. Trimming stripped 2 bases from V and 6 bases from J, with 8 bases between. The CDR3 covers 13 residues. In DNA form, the CDR3 reads TGTGCCAGCAGTTTACCCGGCGGCAATGAGCAGTTCTTC. Encoded protein: CASSLPGGNEQFF.

In this sample, this clone turned up a few times. The gene calls are TRBV7-9 and TRBJ2-7; 7 nucleotides agree with TRBD1. Losses at the gene ends were 4 bases for V and 0 bases for J; bases not matched to a gene: 6. CDR3 length: 15 amino acids. CDR1 and CDR2 from the germline V gene are SEHNR and FQNEAQ (reference sequence). The CDR3 coding sequence is TGTGCCAGCAGCTCAGGACAGGCTCGCTCCTACGAGCAGTACTTC. Translated: CASSSGQARSYEQYF.

The chain recombines TRBV5-4 with TRBJ2-1, with 7 bases lining up with TRBD2. The CDR3 contains 19 residues. Germline V CDR1 and CDR2: SGHNT, YYREEE (reference sequence). Unmatched junction bases numbered 13, after V lost 1 base and J lost 0 bases. CDR3 region: CASSLNGRRGFSSYNEQFF. The CDR3 DNA reads TGTGCCAGCAGCTTGAACGGGAGGAGGGGCTTTAGCTCCTACAATGAGCAGTTCTTC.

About this clone itself: The sample holds other DNA sequences that translate to the same CDR3. The chain combines TRBV7-9 with TRBJ2-3; no reliable D call. The CDR3 consists of 12 residues. The V and J ends lost 4 bases and 1 base respectively, with 3 bases between them. CDR1 SEHNR and CDR2 FQNEAQ come from the germline V gene (reference sequence). CDR3 DNA sequence: TGTGCCAGCAGCTCCGGCACAGATACGCAGTATTTT. Its protein product is CASSSGTDTQYF.

The gene calls are TRBV2 and TRBJ2-3; D gene uncertain. Trimming removed 3 bases from V and 0 bases from J, with 10 bases in between. This CDR3 spans 15 amino acids. Germline V gene sequence: CDR1 SNHLY, CDR2 FYNNEI. CDR3 loop: CASSDGPDSTDTQYF. CDR3 nucleotide sequence: TGTGCCAGCAGTGATGGTCCAGATAGCACAGATACGCAGTATTTT.

The rearrangement joins TRBV10-3 to TRBJ1-2; D is possibly TRBD1 (6 bases). Germline lookup yields CDR1 ENHRY and CDR2 SYGVKD. V lost 9 bases, J lost 1 base, and 21 bases lay in between. CDR3 size: 16 residues. For the CDR3, the DNA is TGTGCCATTCGGGACACATCCCTGCAGGTTAACTATGGCTACACCTTC. It codes for CAIRDTSLQVNYGYTF.

The chain is built from TRBV4-1 and TRBJ2-7; D is possibly TRBD2 (7 bases). Trimming pared 1 base from V and 4 bases from J, leaving 14 bases between. Germline CDR1 MGHRA, CDR2 YSYEKL. The CDR3 extends over 15 amino acids. CDR3 region: CASSQGGGQGYEQYF. In DNA form, the CDR3 reads TGCGCCAGCAGCCAAGGGGGGGGCCAAGGTTACGAGCAGTACTTC.

V usage is TRBV7-9 and J usage is TRBJ2-1; 10 bases agree with TRBD2. Germline CDR1 reads SEHNR; CDR2 reads FQNEAQ (reference sequence). V lost 3 bases and J lost 8; bases outside the gene matches: 4. CDR3 size: 14 residues. The CDR3 protein is CASSFGTSADEQFF. CDR3 nucleotide sequence: TGTGCCAGCAGCTTCGGGACTAGCGCCGATGAGCAGTTCTTC.

This clone has just one count. The chain employs TRBV5-1 and TRBJ1-4; a possible D gene is TRBD1 (6 bases). In germline, CDR1 is SGHRS, CDR2 YFSETQ. The V gene lost 0 bases and the J gene lost 0 bases, with 6 bases spanning the gap. The CDR3 length is 15 residues. In nucleotides, the CDR3 is TGCGCCAGCAGCTTGGGGACAGCAACTAATGAAAAACTGTTTTTT. Translating gives CASSLGTATNEKLFF.

This sequence joins TRBV9 and TRBJ2-6; D is undetermined. The V gene lost 5 bases and the J gene lost 0 bases, with 15 bases spanning the gap. The CDR3 sequence is 17 residues long. Per germline, CDR1 SGDLS and CDR2 YYNGEE. The chain's CDR3 is CASSDSVSHSGANVLTF. The CDR3 region has the DNA TGTGCCAGCAGTGACTCGGTTTCCCACTCTGGGGCCAACGTCCTGACTTTC.

The V call is TRBV19, the J call TRBJ2-1, with 9 bases matching TRBD1. The V segment lost 3 bases and the J segment 3 bases; nucleotides outside the gene matches: 3. CDR3 length: 15 residues. CDR1 is LNHDA and CDR2 is SQIVND in the germline V gene (reference sequence). This CDR3 is CASSIWGQGYNEQFF. The CDR3, as DNA: TGTGCCAGTAGTATCTGGGGACAGGGCTACAATGAGCAGTTCTTC.

The gene calls are TRBV7-6 and TRBJ1-3, with D tentatively TRBD1 (6 bases). V dropped 2 bases and J dropped 2 bases, with 19 bases sitting between them. Germline V gives CDR1 SGHVS, CDR2 FNYEAQ. The length of the CDR3 is 18 residues. The CDR3 sequence is CASSLRTATIGAGNTIYF. Here the CDR3 DNA reads TGTGCCAGCAGCTTAAGGACAGCCACAATAGGGGCTGGAAACACCATATATTTT.

V and J are TRBV28 and TRBJ2-2; a weak D match, TRBD2 (6 bases). In germline, CDR1 is MDHEN, CDR2 SYDVKM. The V end was cut by 4 bases, the J end by 3 bases, with 18 bases between. CDR3 length equals 17 residues. Here the CDR3 reads CASSSTRTSIHTGELFF. DNA for the CDR3: TGTGCCAGCAGTTCAACGCGAACTAGCATTCACACCGGGGAGCTGTTTTTT.

On this clone: One end of the junction varies from germline; a read error may be responsible. The chain combines TRBV27 with TRBJ2-3, with TRBD2 matching 9 bases. The CDR3 is 13 amino acids. The germline V gene has CDR1 MNHEY and CDR2 SMNVEV (reference sequence). The CDR3 region is CASSLTSGYTQYF. CDR3 coding DNA: TGTGCCAGCAGTTTAACTAGCGGGTACACGCAGTACTTT.

The V call is TRBV5-8, the J call TRBJ2-2; a weak D match, TRBD2 (5 bases). Germline loops: CDR1 SGHTS, CDR2 YDEGEE. The CDR3 totals 16 residues. The V end lost 0 bases, the J end lost 4 bases, and 13 bases lay between the germline ends. CDR3 loop: CASSLAVLATTGELFF. Written as DNA, the CDR3 is TGTGCCAGCAGCTTGGCGGTCCTAGCCACCACCGGGGAGCTGTTTTTT.

On this clone: An end of the junction differs from the germline gene, which may be a read error. The chain couples TRBV29-1 to TRBJ2-1; 10 bases agree with TRBD2. The CDR3 is 15 residues long. Germline assignment: CDR1 SQVTM and CDR2 ANQGSEA. The CDR3 bases are TGCAGCGTAGAAGGTACTAGCGGGACCTACAATGAGCAGTTCTTC. It codes for CSVEGTSGTYNEQFF.

The V gene is TRBV19, the J gene TRBJ2-1; the D is unclear. The CDR3 is 13 residues long. The V gene lost 3 bases and the J gene lost 7 bases, with 10 bases spanning the gap. Germline CDR1 reads LNHDA; CDR2 reads SQIVND (reference sequence). CDR3 protein: CASSIQSRNEQFF. The CDR3 coding sequence is TGTGCCAGTAGTATTCAGTCCCGTAATGAGCAGTTCTTC.

This chain joins TRBV7-5 and TRBJ2-1; TRBD2, the table's D call, was not compared with the DNA. TRBV7-5 is recorded as a pseudogene. The CDR3 is 13 residues long. The CDR3 DNA follows: TGTGCCAGAAGCTTAGAGAACGCGGATGAGCAGTTCTTC. Translating gives CARSLENADEQFF.

This chain connects TRBV28 to TRBJ2-7, with TRBD1 matching over 11 bases. V trimming: 5 bases; J trimming: 1 base; junction bases outside the gene matches: 19. CDR3 size: 20 residues. Per the germline V gene, CDR1 is MDHEN and CDR2 is SYDVKM. Here the CDR3 reads CASSTPPWDRGSLRSYEQYF. CDR3 in DNA: TGTGCCAGCAGTACTCCTCCCTGGGACAGGGGGAGTCTTAGGTCCTACGAGCAGTACTTC.

Written as DNA, the CDR3 is TGTGCCAGCAGTCCCCTCACCATTGGGGAGAGTCATGGCTACACCTTC. This codes for CASSPLTIGESHGYTF. The chain uses TRBV27 and TRBJ1-2, with unresolved D. Trimming removed 5 bases from V and 6 bases from J, with 22 bases in between. CDR3 length equals 16 residues. Germline CDR1 MNHEY, CDR2 SMNVEV (reference sequence).

This clone was observed a single time. This chain uses TRBV15 with TRBJ2-1; 8 bases match TRBD2. The CDR3 is made up of 15 amino acids. J was trimmed by 0 bases and V by 3 bases; bases with no gene match: 1. The germline gives CDR1 LNHNV, CDR2 YYDKDF (reference sequence). This CDR3 is CATSSGRASYNEQFF. DNA of the CDR3: TGTGCCACCAGCAGCGGGAGGGCCTCCTACAATGAGCAGTTCTTC.

The V and J genes are TRBV6-5 and TRBJ1-5; D possibly corresponds to TRBD1 (6 bases). The CDR3 sequence is 14 residues long. Trimming stripped 4 bases from V and 3 bases from J, with 10 bases between. Per the germline V gene, CDR1 is MNHEY and CDR2 is SVGAGI. The CDR3 DNA reads TGTGCCAGCAGTTCTGGACAGCACAATCAGCCCCAGCATTTT. The encoded protein is CASSSGQHNQPQHF.

V and J are TRBV10-1 and TRBJ2-4, with D tentatively TRBD1 (6 bases). CDR3 length: 18 residues. Trimming took off 2 bases at V and 5 bases at J, with 22 bases between the two ends. Germline lookup yields CDR1 WNHNN and CDR2 SYGVQD (reference sequence). CDR3 DNA sequence: TGCGCCAGCAGTGAGGGGTTGGTGGGCAGGGGTATGCAAAACATTCAGTACTTC. Its protein product is CASSEGLVGRGMQNIQYF.

This chain links TRBV7-2 with TRBJ2-5; tentative D call: TRBD2 (5 bases). From germline, CDR1 is SGHTA and CDR2 FQGNSA. The V and J ends lost 5 bases and 5 bases respectively, with 12 bases between them. There are 13 residues in the CDR3. The CDR3: CASSALGGETQYF. DNA of the CDR3: TGTGCCAGCAGCGCCCTGGGCGGGGAGACCCAGTACTTC.

The chain is built from TRBV27 and TRBJ1-3; 7 positions match TRBD1. CDR3 length: 14 residues. Germline assignment: CDR1 MNHEY and CDR2 SMNVEV (reference sequence). Trimming removed 6 bases from V and 0 bases from J; junction bases left unmatched: 2. This CDR3 reads CASSTGDSGNTIYF. CDR3 sequence (DNA): TGTGCCAGCAGCACAGGGGACTCTGGAAACACCATATATTTT.

In this sample, this clone turned up once. This chain connects TRBV9 to TRBJ2-1; 9 bases align to TRBD2. The J segment lost 5 bases and the V segment lost 1 base, leaving 7 bases of the junction unmatched. Germline assignment: CDR1 SGDLS and CDR2 YYNGEE. The CDR3 is 16 amino acids. The CDR3: CASSVNPTSGDNEQFF. CDR3 bases: TGTGCCAGCAGCGTAAATCCGACTAGCGGAGACAATGAGCAGTTCTTC.

The chain carries TRBV30 and TRBJ2-1, with 8 bases fitting TRBD1. Per the germline V gene, CDR1 is GTSNPN and CDR2 is SVGIG (reference sequence). The CDR3 is 14 amino acids. V lost 4 bases, J lost 6 bases, and 8 bases stayed unmatched. CDR3 region: CAWIMDRVGNEQFF. The CDR3, as DNA: TGTGCCTGGATAATGGACAGGGTAGGCAATGAGCAGTTCTTC. The entire variable domain, with the rest obtained from reference TRBV30 and TRBJ2-1, is as follows: SQTIHQWPATLVQPVGSPLSLECTVEGTSNPNLYWYRQAAGRGLQLLFYSVGIGQISSEVPQNLSASRPQDRQFILSSKKLLLSDSGFYLCAWIMDRVGNEQFFGPGTRLTVL.